These T cell receptor beta chains were read from a single sample in a study of blood T cell repertoires in COVID-19. Data came from immunoSEQ multiplex PCR; TCRdb stores just in-frame clones and leaves some out. The sample lists some 220,000 clones, around 80% occurring once. Sequencing input: peripheral blood. The receptor set was obtained from a human donor in a cohort sampled during active COVID-19. The CDR3 runs from the conserved cysteine through the conserved F or W. The order of the fields is V gene, D gene, J gene, clone size, CDR3 DNA, CDR3 protein. D genes are given only for firm matches. Size tells how often a clone was seen (once, few, many) or the class of an expanded clone, and some rows leave it out.

v_gene: TRBV7-3
d_gene: .
j_gene: TRBJ1-2
abundance: .
CDR3nt: TGTGCCAGCAGCTTCCAGGGGACGACTGGCTACACCTTC
CDR3aa: CASSFQGTTGYTF

v_gene: TRBV3-1/TRBV3-2
d_gene: .
j_gene: TRBJ1-1
abundance: .
CDR3nt: TGTGCCAGCAGCCAAGACAGGGGTAGAACTGAAGCTTTCTTT
CDR3aa: CASSQDRGRTEAFF

v_gene: TRBV7-2
d_gene: TRBD2
j_gene: TRBJ2-4
abundance: once
CDR3nt: TGTGCCAGCAGCTTAGTCGGCTCGGGGGGTACGGCCAAAAACATTCAGTACTTC
CDR3aa: CASSLVGSGGTAKNIQYF

v_gene: TRBV7-9
d_gene: .
j_gene: TRBJ1-5
abundance: .
CDR3nt: TGTGCCAGCAGCTTAGCTGGCGGGGGCGGTTCCAGCAATCAGCCCCAGCATTTT
CDR3aa: CASSLAGGGGSSNQPQHF

v_gene: TRBV3-1/TRBV3-2
d_gene: TRBD1
j_gene: TRBJ2-4
abundance: .
CDR3nt: TGTGCCAGCAGCCAAGAAGGGACAGGCCTAGCCAAAAACATTCAGTACTTC
CDR3aa: CASSQEGTGLAKNIQYF

v_gene: TRBV6-4
d_gene: TRBD1
j_gene: TRBJ1-1
abundance: .
CDR3nt: TGTGCCAGCAGGAAACAGGGGCCGAACACTGAAGCTTTCTTT
CDR3aa: CASRKQGPNTEAFF

v_gene: TRBV6-6
d_gene: TRBD1
j_gene: TRBJ1-5
abundance: .
CDR3nt: TGTGCCAGCAGTCCATTCCGGGACAGGGGGCCCTATAGCAATCAGCCCCAGCATTTT
CDR3aa: CASSPFRDRGPYSNQPQHF

v_gene: TRBV2
d_gene: .
j_gene: TRBJ2-1
abundance: .
CDR3nt: TGTGCCAGCAGTGTAGGACTGAACAATGAGCAGTTCTTC
CDR3aa: CASSVGLNNEQFF

v_gene: TRBV5-1
d_gene: .
j_gene: TRBJ1-2
abundance: .
CDR3nt: TGCGCCAGCAGCTTGGGGGCGGGACGCGGTGGCTACACCTTC
CDR3aa: CASSLGAGRGGYTF

v_gene: TRBV3-1/TRBV3-2
d_gene: .
j_gene: TRBJ2-2
abundance: .
CDR3nt: TGTGCCAGCAGCGACCGGGACACCCGCGCCGGGGAGCTGTTTTTT
CDR3aa: CASSDRDTRAGELFF

v_gene: TRBV11-2
d_gene: .
j_gene: TRBJ1-1
abundance: .
CDR3nt: TGTGCCAGCAGCTTAGATCTTAACACTGAAGCTTTCTTT
CDR3aa: CASSLDLNTEAFF

v_gene: TRBV18
d_gene: TRBD1
j_gene: TRBJ1-1
abundance: .
CDR3nt: TGTGCCAGCTCACCAACCGGGACAGGGGAGAACACTGAAGCTTTCTTT
CDR3aa: CASSPTGTGENTEAFF

v_gene: TRBV2
d_gene: TRBD1
j_gene: TRBJ1-5
abundance: many
CDR3nt: TGTGCCAGCAGCGCGGACAGGTCGGGACAGCCCCAGCATTTT
CDR3aa: CASSADRSGQPQHF

v_gene: TRBV5-4
d_gene: TRBD2
j_gene: TRBJ2-1
abundance: .
CDR3nt: TGTGCCAGCAGCTTTGGCCGGGGTGTAGCGGGAGTTATTGAGCAGTTCTTC
CDR3aa: CASSFGRGVAGVIEQFF

v_gene: TRBV12-5
d_gene: .
j_gene: TRBJ1-1
abundance: .
CDR3nt: TGTGCTAGCGGATACGGGGGAGAAGCTTTCTTT
CDR3aa: CASGYGGEAFF